This TCR beta chain was obtained from a study of cytomegalovirus exposure and HLA in healthy donors (dated by TCRdb to about 2017). Some background on the complete study: According to an earlier analysis of several hundred of the donors, 150 million to 200 million T cells yielded over 100 million unique TCR beta sequences and more than 250 Gb of sequence data. An early release that covered several hundred HLA-typed donors contained approximately 300 gigabases of sequencing data and around 85 million unique TCR sequences. The genetic ancestry cluster associated with self-reported Caucasian donors included roughly 84% of the approximately 430 genotyped donors. The study was designed to test whether signatures of past pathogen exposure could be identified by cataloging public T cell receptors. Using immunosequencing, the study profiled T cell repertoires from roughly 650 subjects and related those repertoires to cytomegalovirus serostatus. In addition to the first cohort of roughly 670 subjects, a separate validation cohort of 100 to 150 different subjects was used. To predict cytomegalovirus infection status, the study combined high-throughput TCR immunosequencing, statistical association of individual TCRs with disease status, and machine learning. To study patterns of TCR occurrence, a later analysis re-analyzed previously published TCR beta repertoires from hundreds of donors and added high-resolution HLA genotyping. Rather than using new phenotypic data, the later analysis identified candidate immune exposures from TCR beta sequences and from how often those sequences occurred across donors. To decide whether each TCR beta V gene segment behaved as functional or pseudogenic, an earlier analysis of approximately 620 of the donors relied on high-throughput TCR beta sequencing. Alongside the repertoire data, information on donor age, sex, ethnicity and CMV serostatus was compiled. In a later genetic analysis, genome-wide SNP genotypes for 398 of the 666 donors were used, and that subset was treated as a discovery cohort. All discovery cohort repertoires had been generated using a single sequencing platform. HLA typing included class I and class II loci at four-digit resolution. Typing coverage differed by locus: A, B, C, DRB1 and DQB1 were typed in about 620-630 donors, DQA1 in 522, DPA1 in around 600, and DPB1 in approximately 450. About five DR-DQ haplotypes were treated as single units for association and clustering because of strong linkage in the cohort. On average, around 240,000 unique TCR beta nucleotide sequences were sequenced per donor among a few hundred genotyped donors of the cohort, with around 19% of those sequences being non-productive.

The cohort comprised hundreds of healthy bone marrow donors. All cohort members were sampled while nominally healthy, although unrecorded immune exposures were likely present. The donor tested CMV seronegative and was one of the 352 seronegative cohort members. Every donor gave a peripheral blood sample, and the peripheral blood mononuclear cells from that sample were used for TCR beta sequencing. The Qiagen DNeasy Blood Extraction Kit was used to extract genomic DNA from the blood cell samples. To prepare the library, the immunoSEQ multiplex PCR assay was applied. A mixture of 60 forward primers for TCR Vbeta segments and 13 reverse primers for TCR Jbeta segments was used in the multiplex PCR. Amplification of the CDR3 region of rearranged TCR beta genes was performed with a multiplex PCR assay on genomic DNA. The amplified TCR beta libraries were sequenced on the Illumina HiSeq System as 87-base-pair reads. Regarding the original processing steps: A later analysis tallied tens of millions of unique TCR beta chains across the approximately 670 repertoires, and approximately 12 million of those chains were shared by two or more donors. Raw reads were error-corrected and collapsed into unique sequences by a nearest-neighbor algorithm in which closely related sequences were merged to remove PCR and sequencing errors. To assign V, D and J gene segments, CDR3 sequences were aligned to IMGT reference sequences. For a sequence to be retained, a match of at least six nucleotides to both a V gene segment and a J gene segment was required. Rearrangements were called productive when the CDR3 lacked stop codons and stayed in frame with V and J; all others were non-productive. Following IMGT convention, CDR3 was defined as the stretch from the second conserved V-encoded cysteine to the conserved J-encoded phenylalanine. The earlier analysis of about 500 of the donors excluded sequences that lacked an unambiguous match to a single V gene segment. In an earlier analysis of roughly 600 of the donors, a V segment was called functional when productive rearrangements were above 56.7%, and segregating when the standard deviation between donors exceeded 5%. A statistical classification framework was built for diagnosing cytomegalovirus status from the catalog of TCR beta chain sequences. V and J gene assignment, in a later analysis, came from comparing TCR nucleotide sequences with IMGT/GENE-DB human TR gene sequences. Using the TCRdist pipeline, a later analysis assigned CDR3 sequences along with most-parsimonious VDJ recombination scenarios. In a later analysis, each TCR beta chain was defined by its CDR3 amino acid sequence together with its V-gene family, and reads without a unique V-gene family were excluded. To address suspected cross-contamination and a sequencing artifact, a later analysis removed 592 highly shared, low-generation-probability nucleotide sequences. For each public chain, a later analysis derived a clonal expansion index from normalized ranks of inferred template counts within each repertoire. A later analysis computed generation probabilities with a VDJ recombination model fitted to out-of-frame rearrangements, and checked the results against IGoR. Hypergeometric tests were used in a later analysis to score TCR-TCR, TCR-HLA and TCR-CMV co-occurrence, with a repertoire-size bias correction applied to the TCR pairs. A later analysis estimated false discovery rates by permuting HLA or CMV assignments 20 times. A later analysis grouped co-occurring TCRs with DBSCAN, adding TCRdist sequence similarity when clustering within HLA-allele-positive subsets. For co-occurrence clustering, repertoires with fewer than 30,000 or more than 120,000 public chains were excluded, along with roughly 5 repertoires with anomalous nucleotide sharing. TCRdb obtained this table from immuneACCESS and retained in-frame rearrangements with V and J assigned. These tables miss some clones; where compared with another copy, unresolved V genes account for less than half of the shortfall, and the remainder is unexplained. That table supplies the V and J calls and clone size; D and trimming were determined from the DNA. The sample yields about 85,000 clones; roughly 80% were counted once. Together, the top ten hold about 1.9% of the sample.

On the study overall, not on this receptor specifically: In a later genetic analysis, fewer N-insertions in productive TCRs were reported among donors in an Asian-associated ancestry cluster than the approximately 630-donor mean. In both the original and validation cohorts, the classifier was reported to diagnose cytomegalovirus status with high specificity and sensitivity. In a later analysis, several top co-occurrence clusters were reported to appear linked to parvovirus B19, influenza, CMV and Epstein-Barr virus. A cluster of highly shared sequence variants was judged likely to represent a technical artifact of the sequencing pipeline. Broadly in line with IMGT annotations, most TCR beta V segments showed up in productive rearrangements about 87% or about 30% of the time in an earlier analysis of a few hundred of the donors. For the cohort, immune exposure information was limited to CMV serostatus. A further reported finding was that TCR beta sequences accurately predicted the HLA-A and HLA-B alleles for most subjects in the first cohort. Most CMV-associated TCR beta chains appeared to be HLA-restricted in a later analysis, and the HLA associations seemed to be driven largely by CMV exposure. Because HLA typing was unavailable for some donors at each locus, only the typed subset was used in association tests. Correlated functional status among segregating V segments might reflect linkage disequilibrium, but an unknown experimental factor could not be ruled out. Because counts were too low, approximately 15 rarely observed V segments, including chromosome 9 orphons, were excluded from the earlier analysis of around 640 of the donors. The presence/absence analyses assumed that sequencing depth was roughly uniform across donors, and that assumption may not be true. In a later analysis, the rate of TCR association differed among HLA loci, with DRB1 alleles having the most associated TCRs and HLA-C alleles having the fewest. In a later analysis, about 17,000 TCR beta sequences were associated with specific HLA alleles at a false discovery rate of 0.05. Some IMGT-functional V segments, including TRBV6-2 and TRBV6-3, could not be distinguished by the 87-base-pair reads and were therefore excluded. In a later analysis, HLA-associated TCR beta chains were found to be more clonally expanded and to have lower generation probabilities than equally common non-associated chains. It was suggested by the authors that the approach could potentially be generalized to other disease states and immunological phenotypes. The study listed 150 to 200 TCR beta chains as associated with cytomegalovirus. In vitro tests confirmed that a few of the cytomegalovirus-associated TCR beta chains recognize cytomegalovirus antigens. Most TCR sequences were observed very rarely across donors, whereas some public TCRs were present in many individuals. When HLA alleles, especially DR and DQ, strongly co-occurred, attributing TCR associations to individual alleles was difficult. V-gene and J-gene trimming of TCR beta chains was associated with a missense DCLRE1C variant in a later genetic analysis, and the association was replicated in an independent cohort. Only TCR beta chains were sequenced in this cohort, and the absence of alpha or paired-chain data limited detectable features.

On this clone itself: This receptor's antigen is unknown. No much larger clone is present one base from it, and per-base qualities are unavailable.

Between the V and J ends, shortened by 0 bases and 1 base respectively, the junction contains 10 bases. There are 15 amino acids in the CDR3, from cysteine to phenylalanine inclusive. Only CDR3 DNA remains: 45 bases, in frame from the first base. CDR1 and CDR2 are read off the germline V gene as LGHNA and YNFKEQ. This sequence was found in a boy between 10 and 17 years old in good health and CMV-seronegative. The chain was built from TRBV4-2 and TRBJ2-7, with the D gene not confidently named. Sequences were obtained from PBMCs. The DNA sequence is TGTGCCAGCAGCCAAGATCATTACAGTTCCTACGAGCAGTACTTC. It translates to CASSQDHYSSYEQYF.